Reported below is one T cell receptor beta chain. What it recognizes is unknown. The data are from a study of cytomegalovirus exposure and HLA in healthy donors. The CDR3 covers 14 residues. Per the germline V gene, CDR1 is SGHAT and CDR2 is FQDESV (reference sequence). V lost 5 bases, J lost 9 bases, and 17 bases lay in between. Study-level findings and limits: It was reportedly the case that the classifier diagnosed cytomegalovirus status with high specificity and sensitivity. The study listed some 160 cytomegalovirus-associated TCR beta chains. Most TCRs appeared rarely, but some public TCRs recurred in many donors. The tendency of first-cohort TCR clusters to co-occur in the 100 to 150 validation repertoires was identified by a subsequent analysis.

Clones were read by immunoSEQ multiplex PCR, and TCRdb kept only the in-frame ones, dropping some. Among about 200,000 clones listed, more than 65% were seen once. This clonotype originated in a woman in her thirties in good health and CMV-seropositive. V gene TRBV11-1 combines with J gene TRBJ2-1, with D perhaps matching TRBD1 (6 bases). The sequenced sample was PBMCs. CDR3 amino acids: CASSDKGGLGEQFF. For the CDR3, the DNA is TGTGCCAGCAGCGACAAAGGGGGATTAGGTGAGCAGTTCTTC. The whole variable domain, filled in from reference TRBV11-1 and TRBJ2-1, reads EAEVAQSPRYKITEKSQAVAFWCDPISGHATLYWYRQILGQGPELLVQFQDESVVDDSQLPKDRFSAERLKGVDSTLKIQPAELGDSAMYLCASSDKGGLGEQFFGPGTRLTVL.